The clone carrying this TCR beta chain was seen many times. TCRdb re-clonotyped the PCR reads via MiXCR. The data show about 33,000 clones, with about a sixth seen just once and 4% to 5% held by the top ten. The entry originates in a study of metastatic and nonmetastatic thyroid tumors. All patients were untreated before thyroid surgery. The sequence was collected from a female donor with papillary thyroid cancer or a benign thyroid nodule (not recorded which). Some clones in this sample may be carry-over from other donors' samples. The sequencing sample was made of blood.

The CDR3 region is CASSPGQRQETQYF. The DNA of the CDR3 is TGTGCCAGTAGTCCCGGACAGAGACAAGAGACCCAGTACTTC. The chain recombines TRBV19 with TRBJ2-5, with a possible D match to TRBD1 (6 bases). The CDR3 totals 14 residues. V lost 5 bases, J lost 2 bases, and 12 bases lay in between. The germline gives CDR1 LNHDA, CDR2 SQIVND (reference sequence).